What follows are 25 T cell receptor beta chains derived from one specimen sequenced in a study of cytomegalovirus exposure and HLA in healthy donors. The primer mix had 60 Vbeta and 13 Jbeta primers. Clones were read by immunoSEQ multiplex PCR, and TCRdb kept only the in-frame ones, dropping some. The data hold about 190,000 clones, with about 80% observed a single time. The sequenced sample consisted of PBMCs. Source of these receptors: a boy aged 10-17 years in good health and CMV-seronegative.

This clone was observed once. The chain employs TRBV9 and TRBJ1-4; D is undetermined. This CDR3 has 17 amino acids. Germline V gives CDR1 SGDLS, CDR2 YYNGEE. V was trimmed by 3 bases and J by 3 bases, leaving 18 bases between them. The CDR3 reads CASSAEGSRRANEKLFF. CDR3 in DNA: TGTGCCAGCAGCGCGGAGGGCAGTAGGCGGGCTAATGAAAAACTGTTTTTT.

The genes are TRBV2 and TRBJ2-7; 8 bases agree with TRBD1. V was clipped by 4 bases and J by 2 bases; unmatched bases: 4. Germline lookup yields CDR1 SNHLY and CDR2 FYNNEI. The CDR3 length is 14 residues. The CDR3 sequence is CASSVGDRTYEQYF. Written as DNA, the CDR3 is TGTGCCAGCAGTGTAGGGGACAGGACCTACGAGCAGTACTTC.

V is TRBV27 and J is TRBJ2-1, with TRBD2 as a possible D gene (7 bases). The ends were cut back, 4 bases at V and 7 bases at J, with 23 bases in the middle. CDR3 size: 17 residues. Germline-derived CDR1 and CDR2 are MNHEY and SMNVEV (reference sequence). CDR3: CASSSPGGGPPGNEQFF. The DNA for the CDR3 is TGTGCCAGCAGTTCACCTGGGGGGGGCCCCCCGGGGAATGAGCAGTTCTTC.

The sample holds a few counts of this clone. This chain connects TRBV30 to TRBJ1-3; TRBD1 agrees at 7 bases. The CDR3 extends over 14 amino acids. Looked up from germline, CDR1 is GTSNPN and CDR2 is SVGIG (reference sequence). V gave up 4 bases and J gave up 7 bases; unmatched junction bases: 10. The CDR3, as DNA: TGTGCCTGGAAACAACCGGGACAGAGTAACACCATATATTTT. It codes for CAWKQPGQSNTIYF.

This chain links TRBV30 with TRBJ1-5; 7 bases agree with TRBD1. Germline CDR1 and CDR2: GTSNPN and SVGIG (reference sequence). This CDR3 region has 14 residues. J was trimmed by 4 bases and V by 0 bases; bases with no gene match: 3. CDR3 coding DNA: TGTGCCTGGAGTGTACCAGGGGGGAATCAGCCCCAGCATTTT. Its translation: CAWSVPGGNQPQHF.

This chain joins TRBV4-2 and TRBJ1-1; 7 bases map to TRBD1. The V segment lost 2 bases and the J segment 2 bases; nucleotides outside the gene matches: 5. This CDR3 region has 15 residues. CDR1 and CDR2 (germline): LGHNA, YNFKEQ. The CDR3 DNA reads as TGTGCCAGCAGCCAAATGGGACAGATAAACACTGAAGCTTTCTTT. This codes for CASSQMGQINTEAFF.

The chain uses TRBV5-1 and TRBJ2-5; the match to TRBD1 covers 8 bases. Germline V gene sequence: CDR1 SGHRS, CDR2 YFSETQ. This CDR3 is built from 14 residues. V lost 3 bases, J lost 5 bases, and 6 bases stayed unmatched. The CDR3 reads CASSSDRGWETQYF. The CDR3 coding sequence is TGCGCCAGCAGCTCCGACAGGGGTTGGGAGACCCAGTACTTC. Full variable domain (outside the CDR3, taken from reference TRBV5-1 and TRBJ2-5): KAGVTQTPRYLIKTRGQQVTLSCSPISGHRSVSWYQQTPGQGLQFLFEYFSETQRNKGNFPGRFSGRQFSNSRSEMNVSTLELGDSALYLCASSSDRGWETQYFGPGTRLLVL.

The CDR3 protein is CASELRGRGYTEAFF. For the CDR3, the DNA is TGTGCCAGCGAGCTCAGGGGTAGGGGGTACACTGAAGCTTTCTTT. The chain is built from TRBV6-5 and TRBJ1-1; a possible D gene is TRBD1 (6 bases). Germline values: CDR1 MNHEY, CDR2 SVGAGI. With 8 bases removed from V and 3 bases from J, the gap between germline ends came to 19 bases. This CDR3 is 15 amino acids long.

The chain links TRBV11-3 to TRBJ1-3; 8 nucleotides line up with TRBD1. The CDR3 consists of 17 residues. CDR1 is SGHNT, CDR2 YENEEA, per germline. V gave up 5 bases and J gave up 3 bases; unmatched junction bases: 12. The CDR3 loop is CASSHHRGTGVGNTIYF. CDR3 sequence (DNA): TGTGCCAGCAGCCATCACCGGGGGACAGGTGTTGGAAACACCATATATTTT.

The chain carries TRBV5-1 and TRBJ2-7; TRBD2 matches 7 bases. Trimming cost V 4 bases and J 3 bases; bases outside gene matches: 7. The CDR3 runs 14 residues. Germline V gives CDR1 SGHRS, CDR2 YFSETQ. The CDR3 region is CASSRDYGLYEQYF. CDR3 coding DNA: TGCGCCAGCAGCCGGGACTACGGACTCTACGAGCAGTACTTC.

The chain joins TRBV9 to TRBJ1-5, with 10 bases lining up with TRBD1. The CDR3 is made up of 15 amino acids. J was trimmed by 10 bases and V by 4 bases; bases with no gene match: 11. Germline CDR1 and CDR2: SGDLS and YYNGEE. The DNA of the CDR3 is TGTGCCAGCAGCCCAGGACTCCGGGACAGGGGACCCCAGCATTTT. As protein: CASSPGLRDRGPQHF.

This rearrangement joins TRBV15 to TRBJ1-1; TRBD1 is a possible D gene (5 bases). The CDR3 runs to 15 residues. The V end lost 0 bases, the J end lost 10 bases, and 18 bases lay between the germline ends. The germline CDR1 and CDR2 sequences are LNHNV and YYDKDF (reference sequence). CDR3 sequence reads: CATSRDSFRGWVAFF. DNA of the CDR3: TGTGCCACCAGCAGAGATTCGTTTCGGGGGTGGGTAGCTTTCTTT.

The chain couples TRBV9 to TRBJ2-2, with TRBD2 matching 9 bases. The CDR3 is 16 amino acids. Germline lookup yields CDR1 SGDLS and CDR2 YYNGEE. Trimming cost V 0 bases and J 5 bases; bases outside gene matches: 5. The CDR3 reads CASSVGASGRTGELFF. CDR3 nucleotide sequence: TGTGCCAGCAGCGTAGGAGCCAGCGGGAGGACCGGGGAGCTGTTTTTT.

This sequence joins TRBV28 and TRBJ1-6, with 10 bases fitting TRBD1. Germline CDR1 is MDHEN and CDR2 is SYDVKM. V lost 5 bases to trimming and J lost 9 bases; unmatched junction nucleotides: 4. This CDR3 region has 14 residues. In DNA form, the CDR3 reads TGTGCCAGCAGTGGGGACAGGGGAGGTTCACCCCTCCACTTT. Translating it yields CASSGDRGGSPLHF.

The V gene is TRBV6-4, the J gene TRBJ2-2, with TRBD2 matching over 15 bases. This CDR3 has 19 residues. V gave up 2 bases and J gave up 1 base; unmatched junction bases: 5. Germline-derived CDR1 and CDR2 are MRHNA and SNTAGT. CDR3 nucleotides: TGTGCCAGCAGTGACACCGGGACTAGCGGGAGGAGGAACACCGGGGAGCTGTTTTTT. Its translation: CASSDTGTSGRRNTGELFF.

The chain employs TRBV9 and TRBJ2-2; the match to TRBD2 covers 9 bases. CDR1 is SGDLS, CDR2 YYNGEE, per germline. There are 18 residues in the CDR3. Losses at the gene ends were 0 bases for V and 4 bases for J; bases not matched to a gene: 10. CDR3 protein: CASSVGVAGEWFTGELFF. CDR3 nucleotide sequence: TGTGCCAGCAGCGTAGGGGTAGCGGGAGAGTGGTTCACCGGGGAGCTGTTTTTT.

This clone was observed a single time. A junction end diverges from the germline sequence, so it may reflect a read error. V gene TRBV7-8 combines with J gene TRBJ2-5; TRBD2 aligns across 11 bases. This CDR3 is built from 14 residues. CDR1 and CDR2 from the germline V gene are SGHVS and FQNEAQ. CDR3 sequence reads: CASRLAGGRETQYF. For the CDR3, the DNA is TGTGCCAGCAGATTAGCGGGGGGGCGAGAGACCCAGTACTTC.

The chain uses TRBV19 and TRBJ2-7, with 7 nucleotides matching TRBD2. In germline, CDR1 is LNHDA, CDR2 SQIVND (reference sequence). This CDR3 spans 14 amino acids. V lost 9 bases, J lost 7 bases, and 15 bases stayed unmatched. This CDR3 reads CASSQRGGTGEQYF. As DNA, the CDR3 is TGTGCCAGCAGTCAACGCGGGGGAACGGGGGAGCAGTACTTC.

This chain links TRBV6-5 with TRBJ2-1, with 12 bases matching TRBD2. Per the germline V gene, CDR1 is MNHEY and CDR2 is SVGAGI. Germline trimming cut 6 bases from V and 6 bases from J; bases unmatched to any gene: 6. The CDR3 totals 15 residues. This CDR3 is CASSPTSGGRNEQFF. The CDR3 DNA reads as TGTGCCAGCAGCCCCACTAGCGGGGGGCGCAATGAGCAGTTCTTC.

The rearrangement links TRBV10-3 to TRBJ2-2; TRBD2 matches 8 bases. CDR1 is ENHRY, CDR2 SYGVKD, per germline. This CDR3 spans 14 amino acids. V gave up 9 bases and J gave up 8 bases; unmatched junction bases: 11. CDR3 loop: CAIKSGLDLGELFF. The CDR3 nucleotides are TGTGCCATTAAATCGGGACTAGACCTGGGGGAGCTGTTTTTT.

V gene TRBV10-3 combines with J gene TRBJ1-3; 7 bases agree with TRBD1. With 6 bases clipped from V and 4 bases from J, the junction kept 3 bases outside the gene matches. This CDR3 has 13 residues. In germline, CDR1 is ENHRY, CDR2 SYGVKD. Here the CDR3 DNA reads TGTGCCATCAGGACAGGGTTCGGAAACACCATATATTTT. Encoded protein: CAIRTGFGNTIYF.

Of note for this clone: The junction departs from germline at one end; a sequencing error may be responsible. The J gene is TRBJ2-1, the V gene TRBV7-9; tentative D call: TRBD1 (6 bases). Germline loops: CDR1 SEHNR, CDR2 FQNEAQ (reference sequence). There are 16 residues in the CDR3. The CDR3 loop reads CSSSVLQGPPYNEQFF. The CDR3 DNA is TGTTCCAGCAGCGTTTTACAGGGTCCCCCCTACAATGAGCAGTTCTTC.

For the CDR3, the DNA is TGTGCCAGTACCGAGACACGGAATACCTACGAGCAGTACTTC. It translates to CASTETRNTYEQYF. This chain joins TRBV19 and TRBJ2-5; unclear D gene. The DNA end lines up better with TRBJ2-7; the J call may be wrong. The CDR3 extends over 14 amino acids. Germline V gives CDR1 LNHDA, CDR2 SQIVND (reference sequence).

J is TRBJ2-3 and V is TRBV30; tentatively, D is TRBD1 (5 bases). Germline V gene data show CDR1 as GTSNPN and CDR2 as SVGIG (reference sequence). This CDR3 comprises 15 residues. The V and J ends lost 2 bases and 3 bases respectively, with 15 bases between them. The CDR3 sequence: CAWSFGQGRTDTQYF. As DNA, the CDR3 is TGTGCCTGGAGTTTCGGGCAGGGTCGAACAGATACGCAGTATTTT.

The chain employs TRBV4-3 and TRBJ1-1; TRBD1 agrees at 7 bases. CDR3 length: 16 amino acids. V was pared by 3 bases and J by 6 bases, with 13 bases of the junction left unmatched. Germline V gene lookup returns CDR1 LGHNA and CDR2 YSLEER. CDR3 sequence: CASSQAYRGRNAEAFF. The CDR3 DNA reads TGCGCCAGCAGCCAGGCCTACAGGGGACGGAATGCTGAAGCTTTCTTT.